These 32 T cell receptor beta chains originate from one sample sequenced in a study of blood T cells in healthy people across ages. Next came a second PCR, run for about 7 to 12 cycles, which used a sample-barcoded 5' primer along with a J-beta primer mix. MiXCR, applied by TCRdb to the 5' RACE reads, yields one record per CDR3 protein. The data show some 1,800,000 distinct CDR3 sequences, around 42% seen once. Sequencing was carried out using blood. All receptors derive from a human donor in good health.

The chain couples TRBV20-1 to TRBJ2-5, with 7 bases fitting TRBD2. The length of the CDR3 is 11 residues. V was clipped by 7 bases and J by 5 bases; unmatched bases: 4. The germline V gene has CDR1 DFQATT and CDR2 SNEGSKA (reference sequence). Here the CDR3 DNA reads TGCAGTGAGCTGCGGGGGGAGACCCAGTACTTC. Encoded protein: CSELRGETQYF.

The rearrangement uses TRBV28 and TRBJ2-2; 7 nucleotides line up with TRBD2. The CDR3 runs to 17 residues. The trim removed 3 bases at V and 1 base at J, leaving 8 bases unmatched. Germline CDR1 MDHEN, CDR2 SYDVKM. The CDR3, as DNA: TGTGCCAGCAGTTTGGTAGGCGGGGGAGAGAACACCGGGGAGCTGTTTTTT. This sequence encodes CASSLVGGGENTGELFF.

The V call is TRBV3-1, the J call TRBJ2-1; TRBD2 matches 9 bases. Germline CDR1 LGHDT, CDR2 YNNKEL (reference sequence). Germline trimming cut 0 bases from V and 5 bases from J; bases unmatched to any gene: 5. This CDR3 region has 16 residues. The CDR3 DNA follows: TGTGCCAGCAGCCAAGATCTAGCGGGACCTCACAATGAGCAGTTCTTC. Amino acids: CASSQDLAGPHNEQFF.

This clonotype has a handful of counts. The chain is built from TRBV7-2 and TRBJ1-2, with D possibly matching TRBD1 (6 bases). V gave up 7 bases and J gave up 10 bases, with 19 bases separating them. Per germline, CDR1 SGHTA and CDR2 FQGNSA. The CDR3 is made up of 13 amino acids. The CDR3 reads CASTFGGAEAYTF. The CDR3 region has the DNA TGTGCCAGCACCTTTGGGGGGGCTGAGGCCTACACCTTC.

This clonotype was counted only a few times. The V and J genes are TRBV6-6 and TRBJ2-5, with D hard to call. Trimming cost V 4 bases and J 2 bases, with 5 bases left between them. Germline V gene sequence: CDR1 MNHNY, CDR2 SVGAGI (reference sequence). The CDR3 spans 12 residues. DNA of the CDR3: TGTGCCAGCAGTTCTCAACAAGAGACCCAGTACTTC. Translating gives CASSSQQETQYF.

This clonotype was recorded a few times. V is TRBV6-2 or TRBV6-3 and J is TRBJ2-1, with 10 bases that match TRBD2. Germline assignment: CDR1 MNHEY and CDR2 SVGEGT. The CDR3 has 14 amino acids. V lost 6 bases to trimming and J lost 9 bases; unmatched junction nucleotides: 8. The CDR3 sequence: CASRVTSGSSEQFF. The CDR3 nucleotides read TGTGCCAGCAGAGTGACTAGCGGGTCAAGTGAGCAGTTCTTC.

This clonotype was counted only a few times. The chain employs TRBV6-6 and TRBJ2-7, with D unresolved. V shed 5 bases and J shed 2 bases, with 7 bases lying between them. CDR3 length: 12 amino acids. From germline, CDR1 is MNHNY and CDR2 SVGAGI (reference sequence). Here the CDR3 DNA reads TGTGCCAGCAGTGACGATCCCTACGAGCAGTACTTC. It specifies CASSDDPYEQYF.

A few counts support this clonotype. This chain links TRBV18 with TRBJ2-4; 8 bases are shared with TRBD1. V lost 4 bases and J lost 5; bases outside the gene matches: 16. Germline-derived CDR1 and CDR2 are KGHSH and LQKENI. The CDR3 runs to 18 residues. The CDR3 nucleotides read TGTGCCAGCTCACGGCGACAGGGGAAGGGAACGGGCGAAAACATTCAGTACTTC. Translation gives CASSRRQGKGTGENIQYF.

The rearrangement joins TRBV12-3 or TRBV12-4 to TRBJ2-5, with D hard to call. Trimming removed 6 bases from V and 1 base from J, with 9 bases in between. The CDR3 extends over 13 amino acids. CDR3 loop: CASRSFAQETQYF. The CDR3 coding sequence is TGTGCCAGCAGGTCCTTCGCCCAAGAGACCCAGTACTTC.

The chain combines TRBV12-3 or TRBV12-4 with TRBJ2-1, with 7 bases aligning to TRBD2. This CDR3 is built from 15 residues. J gave up 8 bases and V 10 bases, and 17 bases lay outside the gene matches. CDR3 DNA: TGTGCCACCAAGCTAGGGACTACGGGATGGGATGAGCAGTTCTTC. Encoded protein: CATKLGTTGWDEQFF.

The chain is built from TRBV7-9 and TRBJ1-2, with no clear D. Germline V gene lookup returns CDR1 SEHNR and CDR2 FQNEAQ (reference sequence). Deletions cut 6 bases from V and 8 bases from J, with 19 bases between. The CDR3 spans 14 residues. Here the CDR3 reads CASSSAGGVVGYTF. The CDR3 coding sequence is TGTGCCAGCAGTTCGGCGGGAGGAGTGGTCGGCTACACCTTC.

The CDR3 nucleotides are TGTGCCAGCAGTGATAATCAGGGGGCGAGTCACAACAATGAGCAGTACTTC. The encoded protein is CASSDNQGASHNNEQYF. V gene TRBV25-1 combines with J gene TRBJ2-5; 8 nucleotides match TRBD1. Germline CDR1 reads MGHDK; CDR2 reads SYGVNS. The CDR3 sequence is 17 residues long. Trimming removed 3 bases from V and 11 bases from J; junction bases left unmatched: 20. Full variable domain (rest looked up from reference TRBV25-1 and TRBJ2-5): EADIYQTPRYLVIGTGKKITLECSQTMGHDKMYWYQQDPGMELHLIHYSYGVNSTEKGDLSSESTVSRIRTEHFPLTLESARPSHTSQYLCASSDNQGASHNNEQYFGPGTRLLVL.

This clonotype was observed once. This chain uses TRBV4-2 with TRBJ1-4, with D maybe TRBD1 (5 bases). CDR3 size: 16 residues. CDR1 is LGHNA, CDR2 YNFKEQ, per germline. The V end was cut by 0 bases, the J end by 7 bases, with 15 bases between. The CDR3 DNA reads as TGTGCCAGCAGCCAAGATTCAATCAGGGATGGTGAAAAACTGTTTTTT. Translating it yields CASSQDSIRDGEKLFF.

The chain has TRBV5-6 and TRBJ1-4; D call uncertain. The CDR3 length is 15 residues. In germline, CDR1 is SGHDT, CDR2 YYEEEE. V was shortened by 1 base and J by 4 bases, with 11 bases between the two germline ends. CDR3 amino acids: CASSLIDGRNEKLFF. The CDR3 DNA is TGTGCCAGCAGCTTGATCGACGGACGTAATGAAAAACTGTTTTTT.

This clonotype appeared a few times. V gene TRBV5-5 combines with J gene TRBJ2-2; D unresolved. This CDR3 region has 16 residues. Germline values: CDR1 SGHKS, CDR2 YYEKEE (reference sequence). Trimming removed 0 bases at V and 0 bases at J, with 9 bases between. The CDR3 here is CASSLVGSSNTGELFF. The CDR3 bases are TGTGCCAGCAGCTTGGTTGGTAGCTCGAACACCGGGGAGCTGTTTTTT. The entire variable domain, with the rest obtained from reference TRBV5-5 and TRBJ2-2, is as follows: DAGVTQSPTHLIKTRGQQVTLRCSPISGHKSVSWYQQVLGQGPQFIFQYYEKEERGRGNFPDRFSARQFPNYSSELNVNALLLGDSALYLCASSLVGSSNTGELFFGEGSRLTVL.

This clonotype was seen a handful of times. The chain recombines TRBV20-1 with TRBJ2-1, with 9 bases that match TRBD2. The CDR3 is 13 amino acids. The germline CDR1 and CDR2 sequences are DFQATT and SNEGSKA (reference sequence). Losses at the gene ends were 7 bases for V and 6 bases for J; bases not matched to a gene: 7. The CDR3 sequence is CSDIAGEGNEQFF. As DNA, the CDR3 is TGCAGTGACATAGCGGGGGAGGGCAATGAGCAGTTCTTC.

This clonotype was detected ten times or more. The chain couples TRBV28 to TRBJ2-3; 7 nucleotides align to TRBD1. Germline V gives CDR1 MDHEN, CDR2 SYDVKM. With V trimmed by 4 bases and J by 6 bases, 7 bases remained unmatched. This CDR3 contains 14 residues. The chain's CDR3 is CASSSDRDTDTQYF. CDR3 DNA: TGTGCCAGCAGTTCAGACAGGGACACCGATACGCAGTATTTT.

Points on this clonotype: At one end the junction does not follow the germline gene, possibly because of a read error. This sequence joins TRBV10-3 and TRBJ2-5, with a tentative D call TRBD2 (5 bases). Germline CDR1 and CDR2: ENHRY and SYGVKD. CDR3 length: 14 amino acids. For the CDR3, the DNA is TGTGCCATCAGTGAGGGGGAGCTGGAGGAGACCCGGTACTTC. Amino acid sequence: CAISEGELEETRYF.

This clonotype has just a few counts. The V call is TRBV12-3 or TRBV12-4, the J call TRBJ2-1; no reliable D call. V was pared by 6 bases and J by 0 bases, with 12 bases between. This CDR3 has 15 residues. CDR3 protein: CASSPLISSYNEQFF. CDR3 sequence (DNA): TGTGCCAGCAGCCCTCTCATTAGCTCCTACAATGAGCAGTTCTTC.

This clonotype occurred a few times. The chain joins TRBV20-1 to TRBJ2-4, with 7 bases identical to TRBD1. Germline CDR1 reads DFQATT; CDR2 reads SNEGSKA (reference sequence). CDR3 length: 14 residues. Germline trimming cut 3 bases from V and 6 bases from J; bases unmatched to any gene: 8. CDR3 sequence: CSASLDRARNIQYF. The CDR3 DNA reads TGCAGTGCTAGCCTCGACAGGGCGAGAAACATTCAGTACTTC.

This clonotype occurred a few times. V and J are TRBV29-1 and TRBJ2-3; TRBD1 matches 8 bases. Germline values: CDR1 SQVTM, CDR2 ANQGSEA. With V trimmed by 7 bases and J by 4 bases, 10 bases remained unmatched. This CDR3 is built from 14 residues. The DNA of the CDR3 is TGCAGCGCCCCTGGGACAGGAAACCCAGATACGCAGTATTTT. Residues: CSAPGTGNPDTQYF.

The chain links TRBV7-2 to TRBJ2-3; D is undetermined. V lost 3 bases, J lost 2 bases, and 6 bases lay in between. The CDR3 is made up of 13 amino acids. In germline, CDR1 is SGHTA, CDR2 FQGNSA. CDR3 sequence reads: CASSFTNTDTQYF. CDR3 nucleotide sequence: TGTGCCAGCAGCTTTACTAACACAGATACGCAGTATTTT.

The table lists this clonotype with a count of one. The rearrangement links TRBV27 to TRBJ2-4; TRBD1 matches 9 bases. The end of the DNA is better explained by TRBJ2-5, so the J call may be wrong. This CDR3 spans 15 amino acids. Germline V gene lookup returns CDR1 MNHEY and CDR2 SMNVEV (reference sequence). The DNA of the CDR3 is TGTGCCAGCAATCCCCTTGGGGGACAGGGTGAGACCCAGTACTTC. Amino acid sequence: CASNPLGGQGETQYF.

This clonotype showed up just a few times. The chain recombines TRBV29-1 with TRBJ2-3; possible D gene TRBD1, 6 bases. This CDR3 contains 14 residues. The V end lost 3 bases, the J end lost 1 base, and 11 bases lay between the germline ends. Germline CDR1 reads SQVTM; CDR2 reads ANQGSEA. The CDR3 coding sequence is TGCAGCGTTGAGGGATGGACAGGCACAGATACGCAGTATTTT. Translated, it gives CSVEGWTGTDTQYF.

This clonotype has more than one count but fewer than ten. The chain recombines TRBV27 with TRBJ1-6; D might be TRBD1 (6 bases). CDR1 is MNHEY, CDR2 SMNVEV, per germline (reference sequence). The CDR3 spans 15 residues. Trimming removed 6 bases at V and 10 bases at J, with 19 bases between. The CDR3 bases are TGTGCCAGCAGGATCTGGGACAAGGATCAATCACCCCTCCACTTT. This sequence encodes CASRIWDKDQSPLHF.

The chain combines TRBV10-3 with TRBJ2-1, with D hard to call. Germline V lookup: CDR1 ENHRY, CDR2 SYGVKD. The CDR3 is 11 residues long. The germline V and J ends were trimmed by 1 base and 10 bases, with 5 bases remaining between them. The CDR3 spells CAISEWKEQFF. The CDR3 DNA sequence: TGTGCCATCAGTGAGTGGAAAGAGCAGTTCTTC.

This clonotype was observed many times. In DNA form, the CDR3 reads TGTGCCAGCAAGCACGGGGGGCCATACAATGAGCAGTTCTTC. As protein: CASKHGGPYNEQFF. The chain carries TRBV6-6 and TRBJ2-1, with D possibly matching TRBD2 (7 bases). V dropped 7 bases and J dropped 4 bases, with 14 bases sitting between them. Germline CDR1 MNHNY, CDR2 SVGAGI (reference sequence). The CDR3 is made up of 14 amino acids.

The genes are TRBV6-2 or TRBV6-3 and TRBJ2-5; D possibly corresponds to TRBD2 (5 bases). The germline V gene has CDR1 MNHEY and CDR2 SVGEGT. Trimming took off 2 bases at V and 5 bases at J, with 15 bases between the two ends. The CDR3 is 15 amino acids. The CDR3 region is CASSYGGAVWETQYF. The CDR3 DNA is TGTGCCAGCAGTTACGGAGGCGCGGTTTGGGAGACCCAGTACTTC.

The chain employs TRBV25-1 and TRBJ2-1, with 8 bases that match TRBD2. CDR3 length: 11 amino acids. V trimming: 3 bases; J trimming: 12 bases; junction bases outside the gene matches: 1. The V gene's germline CDR1 is MGHDK and CDR2 SYGVNS. The CDR3 coding sequence is TGTGCCAGCAGTGACAGCGGGGGGCAGTTCTTC. Translated, it gives CASSDSGGQFF.

This clonotype has a handful of counts. The V and J genes are TRBV7-2 and TRBJ2-4; D unclear. The J call may be wrong; the DNA end is better matched by TRBJ2-7. Germline V CDR1 and CDR2: SGHTA, FQGNSA. The CDR3 is 15 amino acids. CDR3 region: CASSLVAQRSYEQYF. CDR3 nucleotides: TGTGCCAGCAGCTTAGTAGCTCAGCGATCCTACGAGCAGTACTTC.

This chain joins TRBV9 and TRBJ1-1, with no clear D. V lost 4 bases, J lost 0 bases, and 19 bases lay in between. Germline loops: CDR1 SGDLS, CDR2 YYNGEE. This CDR3 region has 17 residues. The CDR3 DNA follows: TGTGCCAGCAGCCTCCACGAGCCAACAGAAATGAACACTGAAGCTTTCTTT. As protein: CASSLHEPTEMNTEAFF.

There are a few counts of this clonotype. The chain combines TRBV7-9 with TRBJ2-7; 8 bases align to TRBD2. The CDR3 runs to 16 residues. Germline CDR1 and CDR2: SEHNR and FQNEAQ (reference sequence). Trimming at V came to 4 bases and at J to 3 bases, leaving 11 bases not matched to a gene. CDR3 loop: CASSSGGDLAVYEQYF. The CDR3 DNA follows: TGTGCCAGCAGCTCCGGGGGGGATCTAGCGGTCTACGAGCAGTACTTC. The whole variable domain, filled in from reference TRBV7-9 and TRBJ2-7, reads DTGVSQNPRHKITKRGQNVTFRCDPISEHNRLYWYRQTLGQGPEFLTYFQNEAQLEKSRLLSDRFSAERPKGSFSTLEIQRTEQGDSAMYLCASSSGGDLAVYEQYFGPGTRLTVT.